The TCR beta chain described here comes from a study of blood T cell repertoires in COVID-19. The repertoire was sequenced with immunoSEQ multiplex PCR; TCRdb's copy has only in-frame clones and lacks some. The sample has under 300,000 clones; 65% to 80% are singletons. The CDR3 has 13 amino acids. Germline V gives CDR1 MRHNA, CDR2 SNTAGT. Points on this clone: Germline and junction disagree at one end, which may indicate a read error.

J is TRBJ1-1 and V is TRBV6-4; no clear D. The receptor was isolated from a woman aged 40-49 years with active or convalescent COVID-19. The sample consisted of peripheral blood. This chain's CDR3 is CASSPGVNAEAFF. DNA for the CDR3: TGTGCCAGCAGCCCGGGAGTGAACGCTGAAGCTTTCTTT.